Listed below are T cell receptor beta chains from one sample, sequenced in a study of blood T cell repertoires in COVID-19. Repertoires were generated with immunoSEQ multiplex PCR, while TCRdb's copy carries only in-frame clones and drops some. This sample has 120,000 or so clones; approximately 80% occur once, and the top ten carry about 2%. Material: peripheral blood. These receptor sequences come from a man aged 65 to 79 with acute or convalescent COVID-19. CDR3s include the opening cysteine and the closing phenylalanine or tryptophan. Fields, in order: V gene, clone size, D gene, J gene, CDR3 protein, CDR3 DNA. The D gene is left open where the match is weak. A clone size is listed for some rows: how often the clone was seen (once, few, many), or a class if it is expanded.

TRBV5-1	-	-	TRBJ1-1	CASSYGGVNTEAFF	TGCGCCAGCAGCTATGGAGGGGTGAACACTGAAGCTTTCTTT
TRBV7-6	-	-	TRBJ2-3	CASSLRNWAASTDTQYF	TGTGCCAGCAGCTTAAGGAATTGGGCAGCTAGCACAGATACGCAGTATTTT
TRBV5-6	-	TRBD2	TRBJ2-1	CASSLSPSGGSYNEQFF	TGTGCCAGCAGCTTGTCCCCTAGCGGGGGGTCTTACAATGAGCAGTTCTTC
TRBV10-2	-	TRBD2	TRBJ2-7	CASSEQKSRPGGYEQYF	TGCGCCAGCAGTGAGCAAAAGAGTCGACCGGGGGGCTACGAGCAGTACTTC
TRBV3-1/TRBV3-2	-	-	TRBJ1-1	CASSQVAGTEAFF	TGTGCCAGCAGCCAAGTGGCCGGGACTGAAGCTTTCTTT
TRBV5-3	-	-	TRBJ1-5	CARSLDCRQGSCQPQHF	TGTGCCAGAAGCTTGGACTGTAGGCAGGGGAGCTGCCAGCCCCAGCATTTT
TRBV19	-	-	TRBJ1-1	CASSIGRGLNTEAFF	TGTGCCAGTAGTATAGGGCGGGGTTTGAACACTGAAGCTTTCTTT
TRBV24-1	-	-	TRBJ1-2	CATSDAQVAYGYTF	TGTGCCACCAGTGATGCCCAGGTCGCCTATGGCTACACCTTC
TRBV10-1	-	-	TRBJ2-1	CASSESRGLEYNEQFF	TGCGCCAGCAGTGAGTCGAGGGGACTCGAGTACAATGAGCAGTTCTTC
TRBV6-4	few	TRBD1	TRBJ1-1	CASRGTDKNTEAFF	TGTGCCAGCAGGGGGACAGACAAGAACACTGAAGCTTTCTTT
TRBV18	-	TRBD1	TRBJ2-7	CASSPPDRPAGDEQYF	TGTGCCAGCTCACCACCGGACAGGCCAGCCGGGGACGAGCAGTACTTC
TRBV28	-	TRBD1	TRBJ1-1	CASSLSRGLGLTNTEAFF	TGTGCCAGCAGTTTATCCAGGGGGCTGGGGTTGACGAACACTGAAGCTTTCTTT
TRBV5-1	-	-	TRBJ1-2	CASSSEAPSGYTF	TGCGCCAGCAGCTCTGAGGCGCCGAGTGGCTACACCTTC
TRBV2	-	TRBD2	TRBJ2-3	CASRATSGGAGTQYF	TGTGCCAGCAGGGCGACTAGCGGGGGGGCCGGTACGCAGTATTTT
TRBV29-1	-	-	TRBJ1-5	CSVLGVGNSNQPQHF	TGCAGCGTTCTCGGGGTGGGTAATAGCAATCAGCCCCAGCATTTT
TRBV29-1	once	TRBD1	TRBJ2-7	CSVAGQGAYEQYF	TGCAGCGTCGCTGGACAGGGGGCCTACGAGCAGTACTTC
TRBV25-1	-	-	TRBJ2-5	CASSYRSGETQYF	TGTGCCAGCAGTTACCGTTCGGGGGAGACCCAGTACTTC